These 23 T cell receptor beta chains were sequenced from one sample in a study of shared clonotypes between healthy human individuals. The method was immunoSEQ multiplex PCR; TCRdb's version includes in-frame clones alone and lacks a portion of them. Of about 2,500,000 clones listed, around 90% are singletons. What was sequenced was naive CD4+ T cells sorted from blood. Regarding subset: CD45RA+ positively selected. The receptor set was obtained from a young man in good health.

CDR3 bases: TGTGCTAGTGGTTTACTAGCGGGAAATCATGAGCAGTTCTTC. Translated: CASGLLAGNHEQFF. The gene calls are TRBV12-5 and TRBJ2-1; TRBD2 matches at 10 bases. The CDR3 extends over 14 amino acids. Trimming at V came to 3 bases and at J to 8 bases, leaving 4 bases not matched to a gene. Germline V lookup: CDR1 LGHNT, CDR2 FRNRAP.

The genes are TRBV5-1 and TRBJ1-1, with a possible D match to TRBD1 (6 bases). Germline assignment: CDR1 SGHRS and CDR2 YFSETQ. There are 16 residues in the CDR3. Trimming took 4 bases from V and 0 from J, leaving 16 bases between them. CDR3 sequence: CASSLAPGAVNTEAFF. CDR3 nucleotides: TGCGCCAGCAGCCTGGCCCCGGGGGCCGTGAACACTGAAGCTTTCTTT.

This sequence joins TRBV7-9 and TRBJ2-2; D call uncertain. V lost 1 base and J lost 0, with 6 bases in between. The CDR3 sequence is 15 residues long. From germline, CDR1 is SEHNR and CDR2 FQNEAQ (reference sequence). The CDR3: CASSLGHPNTGELFF. The CDR3 region has the DNA TGTGCCAGCAGCTTAGGACACCCGAACACCGGGGAGCTGTTTTTT.

Points on this clone: Other DNA sequences from this sample encode an identical CDR3 as well. The V call is TRBV30, the J call TRBJ1-5; unclear D gene. The CDR3 totals 13 residues. Germline CDR1 GTSNPN, CDR2 SVGIG (reference sequence). Trimming pared 0 bases from V and 1 base from J, leaving 4 bases between. The CDR3 spells CAWSVQSNQPQHF. The CDR3 DNA is TGTGCCTGGAGTGTACAAAGCAATCAGCCCCAGCATTTT.

The chain couples TRBV5-4 to TRBJ1-6; D unresolved. CDR1 and CDR2 (germline): SGHNT, YYREEE (reference sequence). V lost 1 base and J 4 bases, leaving 12 bases between the germline ends. The CDR3 is 16 amino acids. DNA for the CDR3: TGTGCCAGCAGCTTGCAGGTATCCTCTTATAATTCACCCCTCCACTTT. As protein: CASSLQVSSYNSPLHF.

The rearrangement uses TRBV28 and TRBJ1-2, with D perhaps matching TRBD1 (5 bases). Germline V CDR1 and CDR2: MDHEN, SYDVKM. With 2 bases removed from V and 8 bases from J, the gap between germline ends came to 9 bases. The CDR3 length is 12 residues. Here the CDR3 reads CASSLRPGGYTF. CDR3 nucleotide sequence: TGTGCCAGCAGTTTACGTCCAGGGGGCTACACCTTC.

This chain links TRBV6-6 with TRBJ1-6, with 9 bases fitting TRBD1. The trim removed 5 bases at V and 7 bases at J, leaving 3 bases unmatched. CDR1 and CDR2 from the germline V gene are MNHNY and SVGAGI (reference sequence). CDR3 length: 14 amino acids. The CDR3 loop is CASSRTGANSPLHF. As DNA, the CDR3 is TGTGCCAGCAGTAGGACAGGGGCCAATTCACCCCTCCACTTT.

The chain joins TRBV28 to TRBJ2-7; D might be TRBD1 or TRBD2, each matching 6 bases. The CDR3 has 17 amino acids. V lost 5 bases, J lost 0 bases, and 20 bases lay in between. CDR1 MDHEN and CDR2 SYDVKM come from the germline V gene. This CDR3 is CASSPPHWGASSYEQYF. In DNA, the CDR3 is TGTGCCAGCAGTCCACCCCATTGGGGGGCGAGCTCCTACGAGCAGTACTTC.

The sample holds a few counts of this clone. The rearrangement uses TRBV27 and TRBJ2-1; 9 bases are a match to TRBD2. The V gene's germline CDR1 is MNHEY and CDR2 SMNVEV (reference sequence). The V and J ends lost 9 bases and 0 bases, in that order; junction bases with no gene match: 12. The CDR3 consists of 17 residues. CDR3 nucleotides: TGTGCCAGTCGGCGGGGGGGCCCCGATACCTCCTACAATGAGCAGTTCTTC. This sequence encodes CASRRGGPDTSYNEQFF.

Concerning this clone itself: One end of the junction is discordant with germline, which a read error may explain. The chain carries TRBV6-5 and TRBJ1-3; D not resolved. The CDR3 loop spans 13 amino acids. Germline CDR1 MNHEY, CDR2 SVGAGI. In nucleotides, the CDR3 is TGTGCCAGCAGTTCCCCCACTGGCAACACCATATATTTT. Its protein product is CASSSPTGNTIYF.

This sequence joins TRBV27 and TRBJ1-2; TRBD1 agrees at 7 bases. The V segment lost 6 bases and the J segment 3 bases; nucleotides outside the gene matches: 10. The germline V gene has CDR1 MNHEY and CDR2 SMNVEV (reference sequence). This CDR3 region has 15 residues. This CDR3 reads CASRFSLGQYYGYTF. CDR3 sequence (DNA): TGTGCCAGCAGATTCTCCTTGGGACAGTACTATGGCTACACCTTC.

Concerning this clone itself: The same CDR3 is also encoded by other DNA sequences in this sample. The chain recombines TRBV5-1 with TRBJ2-7; D may match TRBD1 or TRBD2 (5 bases each). V was clipped by 3 bases and J by 4 bases, with 14 bases between them. The length of the CDR3 is 14 residues. From germline, CDR1 is SGHRS and CDR2 YFSETQ. The chain's CDR3 is CASSSTGTTYEQYF. CDR3 bases: TGCGCCAGCAGCTCCACCGGGACCACATACGAGCAGTACTTC.

This sequence joins TRBV10-3 and TRBJ2-5; TRBD2 aligns across 9 bases. The J call may not be correct, given that the DNA end is closer to TRBJ2-7. The CDR3 covers 14 residues. The germline V gene has CDR1 ENHRY and CDR2 SYGVKD. The chain's CDR3 is CAIAQREAFHEQYF. The CDR3 DNA is TGTGCCATCGCCCAGCGGGAGGCATTCCACGAGCAGTACTTC.

Only one count was recorded for this clone. This rearrangement joins TRBV27 to TRBJ1-6; D is undetermined. The CDR3 covers 16 residues. Germline V lookup: CDR1 MNHEY, CDR2 SMNVEV (reference sequence). Trimming pared 4 bases from V and 0 bases from J, leaving 10 bases between. This CDR3 is CASSSPTSSYNSPLHF. In nucleotides, the CDR3 is TGTGCCAGCAGTTCCCCGACAAGCTCCTATAATTCACCCCTCCACTTT.

This clone was seen just once. The chain links TRBV11-3 to TRBJ2-1, with D possibly being TRBD2 (5 bases). The CDR3 is made up of 16 amino acids. The germline V gene encodes CDR1 SGHNT and CDR2 YENEEA. V was clipped by 5 bases and J by 1 base, with 15 bases between them. CDR3 sequence reads: CASSPKSGSSYNEQFF. The CDR3 coding sequence is TGTGCCAGCAGCCCCAAGTCGGGGTCGTCCTACAATGAGCAGTTCTTC. Using reference TRBV11-3 and TRBJ2-1 for the parts outside the CDR3, the full variable domain is EAGVVQSPRYKIIEKKQPVAFWCNPISGHNTLYWYLQNLGQGPELLIRYENEEAVDDSQLPKDRFSAERLKGVDSTLKIQPAELGDSAVYLCASSPKSGSSYNEQFFGPGTRLTVL.

This chain connects TRBV10-3 to TRBJ1-5, with a weak D call TRBD1 (6 bases). Germline V gene lookup returns CDR1 ENHRY and CDR2 SYGVKD. V shed 2 bases and J shed 9 bases, with 14 bases lying between them. The CDR3 contains 14 residues. The DNA of the CDR3 is TGTGCCATCAGTGAGGGCGGACAGCAGCCGCCCCAGCATTTT. This gives the protein CAISEGGQQPPQHF.

The chain recombines TRBV5-1 with TRBJ1-1; TRBD1 is a possible D gene (5 bases). The germline V gene has CDR1 SGHRS and CDR2 YFSETQ. Trimming took off 4 bases at V and 1 base at J, with 14 bases between the two ends. This CDR3 comprises 15 residues. DNA for the CDR3: TGCGCCAGCAGCGTACTAGGGGATTCGAACACTGAAGCTTTCTTT. The encoded protein is CASSVLGDSNTEAFF.

The rearrangement links TRBV5-1 to TRBJ2-1; 8 nucleotides line up with TRBD1. Trimming removed 0 bases from V and 8 bases from J; junction bases left unmatched: 7. The length of the CDR3 is 15 residues. Germline V CDR1 and CDR2: SGHRS, YFSETQ. The chain's CDR3 is CASSLAPGGADEQFF. CDR3 coding DNA: TGCGCCAGCAGCTTGGCCCCAGGGGGCGCGGATGAGCAGTTCTTC.

Worth noting for this clone: Other nucleotide sequences in the sample specify the same CDR3. CDR3 DNA sequence: TGCGCCAGCAGCTTGGATCTAGCGGGAGGGGGAGAGACCCAGTACTTC. This translates into CASSLDLAGGGETQYF. The rearrangement links TRBV5-1 to TRBJ2-5, with TRBD2 matching over 12 bases. Trimming at V came to 0 bases and at J to 4 bases, leaving 4 bases not matched to a gene. Germline V gene lookup returns CDR1 SGHRS and CDR2 YFSETQ. This CDR3 contains 16 residues.

This clone occurred a few times. The J gene is TRBJ1-6, the V gene TRBV2; D gene uncertain. Trimming removed 7 bases from V and 6 bases from J, with 16 bases in between. CDR3 length: 15 residues. Germline V CDR1 and CDR2: SNHLY, FYNNEI. The CDR3 loop reads CASKFELGFNSPLHF. CDR3 in DNA: TGTGCCAGCAAATTTGAGTTGGGGTTTAATTCACCCCTCCACTTT.

The chain joins TRBV28 to TRBJ2-4, with 11 bases lining up with TRBD1. CDR1 and CDR2 from the germline V gene are MDHEN and SYDVKM. After removal of 3 bases from V and 6 bases from J, the junction contained 16 bases not matched to a gene. The CDR3 contains 19 residues. The CDR3 loop is CASSFSDRGRAQQGNIQYF. Written as DNA, the CDR3 is TGTGCCAGCAGTTTCTCGGACAGGGGGCGCGCCCAACAAGGAAACATTCAGTACTTC.

The sample holds a few counts of this clone. This chain connects TRBV2 to TRBJ2-1, with unresolved D. Germline CDR1 SNHLY, CDR2 FYNNEI. Trimming stripped 3 bases from V and 3 bases from J, with 3 bases between. CDR3 length equals 12 residues. The CDR3 here is CASSDHYNEQFF. The CDR3 DNA follows: TGTGCCAGCAGTGATCACTACAATGAGCAGTTCTTC.

The table lists this clone with a few counts. The rearrangement uses TRBV4-1 and TRBJ1-4; unclear D gene. V was cut by 0 bases and J by 4 bases, with 9 bases left in between. This CDR3 spans 15 amino acids. Germline lookup yields CDR1 MGHRA and CDR2 YSYEKL. CDR3 sequence (DNA): TGCGCCAGCAGCCAAGATAGGAGGTTTAATGAAAAACTGTTTTTT. Translation: CASSQDRRFNEKLFF.